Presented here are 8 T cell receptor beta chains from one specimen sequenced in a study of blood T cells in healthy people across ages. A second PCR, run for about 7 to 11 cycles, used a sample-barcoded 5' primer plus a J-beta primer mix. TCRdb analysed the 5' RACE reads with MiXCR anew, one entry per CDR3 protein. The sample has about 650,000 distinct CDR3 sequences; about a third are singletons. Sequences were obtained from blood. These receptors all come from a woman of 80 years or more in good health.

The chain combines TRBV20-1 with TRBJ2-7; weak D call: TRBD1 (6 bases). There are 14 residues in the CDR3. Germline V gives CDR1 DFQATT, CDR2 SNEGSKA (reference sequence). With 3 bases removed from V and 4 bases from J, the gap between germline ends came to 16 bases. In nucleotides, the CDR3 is TGCAGTGCTAGTTCCGGGACAAAGACTTACGAGCAGTACTTC. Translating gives CSASSGTKTYEQYF.

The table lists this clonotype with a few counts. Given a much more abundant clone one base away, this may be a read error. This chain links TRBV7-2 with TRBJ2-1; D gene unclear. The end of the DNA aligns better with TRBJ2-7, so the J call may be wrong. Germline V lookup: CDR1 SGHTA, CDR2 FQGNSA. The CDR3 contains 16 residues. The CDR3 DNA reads TGTGCCAGCAGCTTAGAGCCCGCCAGCTCCTACAATGAGCAGTACTTC. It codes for CASSLEPASSYNEQYF.

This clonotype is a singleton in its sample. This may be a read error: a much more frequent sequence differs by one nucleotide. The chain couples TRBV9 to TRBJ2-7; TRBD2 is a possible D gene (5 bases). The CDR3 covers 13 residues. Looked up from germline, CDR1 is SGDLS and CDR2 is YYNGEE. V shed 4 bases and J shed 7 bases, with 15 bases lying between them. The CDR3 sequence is CASSLSAGREQYF. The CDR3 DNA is TGTGCCAGCAGCCTTAGCGCGGGCAGGGAGCAGTACTTC.

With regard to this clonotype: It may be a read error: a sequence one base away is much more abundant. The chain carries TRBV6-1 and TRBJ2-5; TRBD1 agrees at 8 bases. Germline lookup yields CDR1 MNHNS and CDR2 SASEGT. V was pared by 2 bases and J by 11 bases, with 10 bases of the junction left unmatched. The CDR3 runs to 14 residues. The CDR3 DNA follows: TGTGCCAGCAGTGAAAAAACAGGGGGGAATGAGCAGTACTTC. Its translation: CASSEKTGGNEQYF.

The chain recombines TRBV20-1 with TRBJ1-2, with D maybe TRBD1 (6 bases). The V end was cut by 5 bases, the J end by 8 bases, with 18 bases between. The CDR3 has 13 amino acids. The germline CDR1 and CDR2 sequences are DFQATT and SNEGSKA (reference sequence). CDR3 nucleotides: TGCAGTGCTTTACAGGGCCAAGCTATCGGCTACACCTTC. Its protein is CSALQGQAIGYTF.

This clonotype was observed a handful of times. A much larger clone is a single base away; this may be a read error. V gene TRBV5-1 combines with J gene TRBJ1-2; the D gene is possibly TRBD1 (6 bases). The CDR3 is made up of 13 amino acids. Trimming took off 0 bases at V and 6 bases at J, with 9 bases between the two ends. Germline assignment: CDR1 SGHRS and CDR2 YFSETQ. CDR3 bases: TGCGCCAGCAGCTTGGGGGGACACGATGGCTACACCTTC. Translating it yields CASSLGGHDGYTF.

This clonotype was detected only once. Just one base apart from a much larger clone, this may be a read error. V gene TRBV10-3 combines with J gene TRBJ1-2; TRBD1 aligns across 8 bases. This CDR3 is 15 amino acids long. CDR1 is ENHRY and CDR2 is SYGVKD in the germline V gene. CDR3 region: CAISEEAGGAGGCTF. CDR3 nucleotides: TGTGCCATCAGTGAGGAGGCAGGGGGCGCAGGTGGCTGCACCTTC.

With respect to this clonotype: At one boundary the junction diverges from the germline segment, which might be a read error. The CDR3 loop reads CASRDGTSGSADAQYF. DNA of the CDR3: TGTGCCAGCAGGGACGGGACTAGCGGGAGCGCAGATGCGCAGTATTTT. The chain combines TRBV12-3 or TRBV12-4 with TRBJ2-3; 14 bases fit TRBD2. The CDR3 loop spans 16 amino acids.